Each of the 20 T cell receptor beta chains below was sequenced from the same sample in a study of blood T cell repertoires in COVID-19. Repertoires were generated with immunoSEQ multiplex PCR, while TCRdb's copy carries only in-frame clones and drops some. The sample records fewer than 30,000 clones, roughly 78% being singletons. Sequenced material: peripheral blood. Receptors were obtained from a boy aged 2 to 9 with active or convalescent COVID-19.

The chain is built from TRBV6-4 and TRBJ2-3; 7 nucleotides agree with TRBD2. Germline assignment: CDR1 MRHNA and CDR2 SNTAGT. The CDR3 is 16 residues long. With V trimmed by 0 bases and J by 8 bases, 11 bases remained unmatched. CDR3: CASSDSPTGGRGTQYF. CDR3 DNA sequence: TGTGCCAGCAGTGACTCACCCACGGGAGGCCGAGGTACGCAGTATTTT.

The V and J genes are TRBV29-1 and TRBJ1-1, with 7 bases lining up with TRBD1. Trimming cost V 4 bases and J 4 bases; bases outside gene matches: 3. This CDR3 comprises 12 residues. The germline V gene has CDR1 SQVTM and CDR2 ANQGSEA. The CDR3 loop reads CSVGQGGTEAFF. The CDR3 DNA sequence: TGCAGCGTTGGCCAGGGGGGCACTGAAGCTTTCTTT.

The chain is built from TRBV7-2 and TRBJ2-5, with 8 nucleotides matching TRBD2. Germline V gene data show CDR1 as SGHTA and CDR2 as FQGNSA. The CDR3 is 15 amino acids. J gave up 5 bases and V 3 bases, and 8 bases lay outside the gene matches. The CDR3 DNA sequence: TGTGCCAGCAGCTTCCAGCGGGGGCCCCGGGAGACCCAGTACTTC. It codes for CASSFQRGPRETQYF.

A few counts support this clone. The chain couples TRBV7-2 to TRBJ2-2, with a tentative D call TRBD2 (6 bases). The germline V and J ends were trimmed by 7 bases and 5 bases, with 20 bases remaining between them. The V gene's germline CDR1 is SGHTA and CDR2 FQGNSA. This CDR3 has 16 residues. In DNA, the CDR3 is TGTGCCAGCACTCACTTAGGCGGGGCCTTGACCGGGGAGCTGTTTTTT. It codes for CASTHLGGALTGELFF.

This clone was recorded only once. V and J are TRBV6-5 and TRBJ2-5, with a possible D match to TRBD1 (6 bases). CDR3 length: 13 amino acids. Germline assignment: CDR1 MNHEY and CDR2 SVGAGI. Trimming removed 6 bases at V and 2 bases at J, with 10 bases between. The DNA for the CDR3 is TGTGCCAGCAGAAACAGGGTTCAAGAGACCCAGTACTTC. Translated: CASRNRVQETQYF.

V usage is TRBV5-1 and J usage is TRBJ1-1; possibly TRBD1 for D (5 bases). Germline V gene data show CDR1 as SGHRS and CDR2 as YFSETQ. V dropped 4 bases and J dropped 4 bases, with 14 bases sitting between them. CDR3 length equals 14 residues. The CDR3: CASSVAGGVTEAFF. CDR3 DNA: TGCGCCAGCAGCGTTGCCGGGGGGGTCACTGAAGCTTTCTTT.

The chain links TRBV21-1 to TRBJ1-1. TRBV21-1 is given as a pseudogene. CDR3 length: 13 residues. CDR3 nucleotides: TGTGCCAGCAGTCAAGGCGGGGGGCAGGCAGCTTTCTTT. Translating it yields CASSQGGGQAAFF.

This sequence joins TRBV7-9 and TRBJ2-2, with 9 bases fitting TRBD1. J lost 5 bases, V lost 7 bases, and 5 bases had no gene match. This CDR3 contains 14 residues. Germline V gene data show CDR1 as SEHNR and CDR2 as FQNEAQ (reference sequence). The CDR3 DNA sequence: TGTGCCAGCACGGGGACAGGGAGGACCGGGGAGCTGTTTTTT. It specifies CASTGTGRTGELFF.

Comments on this clone: The germline gene is not matched at one end of the junction; a read error may be the cause. This rearrangement joins TRBV19 to TRBJ1-2, with TRBD1 identical over 10 bases. CDR1 LNHDA and CDR2 SQIVND come from the germline V gene (reference sequence). The CDR3 length is 16 residues. The CDR3 sequence is CASSKPSGQGNSGYTF. CDR3 DNA sequence: TGTGCCAGTAGTAAACCCTCGGGACAGGGGAACTCTGGCTACACCTTC.

The rearrangement uses TRBV7-3 and TRBJ1-2; 10 bases agree with TRBD1. V gave up 5 bases and J gave up 8 bases; unmatched junction bases: 8. Germline V gene lookup returns CDR1 SGHTA and CDR2 FQGTGA. The CDR3 is 14 residues long. The CDR3 loop reads CASSHSGTGVGYTF. In DNA, the CDR3 is TGTGCCAGCAGCCATTCCGGGACAGGGGTGGGCTACACCTTC.

V is TRBV7-9 and J is TRBJ1-2; TRBD1 matches 10 bases. V shed 3 bases and J 6 bases; nucleotides not matched to a gene: 10. This CDR3 has 16 residues. CDR1 and CDR2 from the germline V gene are SEHNR and FQNEAQ (reference sequence). CDR3 protein: CASSFSLGQGPDGYTF. For the CDR3, the DNA is TGTGCCAGCAGCTTCTCCTTGGGACAGGGGCCGGATGGCTACACCTTC. Full variable domain (rest looked up from reference TRBV7-9 and TRBJ1-2): DTGVSQNPRHKITKRGQNVTFRCDPISEHNRLYWYRQTLGQGPEFLTYFQNEAQLEKSRLLSDRFSAERPKGSFSTLEIQRTEQGDSAMYLCASSFSLGQGPDGYTFGSGTRLTVV.

This chain links TRBV19 with TRBJ1-1; 7 bases match TRBD1. After removal of 4 bases from V and 2 bases from J, the junction contained 7 bases not matched to a gene. CDR3 length: 15 residues. Germline loops: CDR1 LNHDA, CDR2 SQIVND (reference sequence). The CDR3, as DNA: TGTGCCAGTAGTAGTCTTGGGACAGAAAACACTGAAGCTTTCTTT. Encoded protein: CASSSLGTENTEAFF.

Worth noting for this clone: One end of the junction does not line up with germline, which may come from a read error. The CDR3: CASSRGGATGELFF. In DNA, the CDR3 is TGTGCCAGTAGTAGAGGGGGTGCTACCGGTGAGCTGTTTTTT. The V call is TRBV19, the J call TRBJ2-2, with a possible D match to TRBD1 (6 bases). This CDR3 is 14 amino acids long. Germline CDR1 and CDR2: LNHDA and SQIVND (reference sequence).

This clone is a singleton in its sample. The gene calls are TRBV11-2 and TRBJ1-5; 7 bases agree with TRBD1. This CDR3 has 13 amino acids. Germline V gene sequence: CDR1 SGHAT, CDR2 FQNNGV. V lost 3 bases and J lost 6; bases outside the gene matches: 2. For the CDR3, the DNA is TGTGCCAGCAGCTTTCAGGGGGGTCAGCCCCAGCATTTT. Its protein product is CASSFQGGQPQHF.

The chain joins TRBV7-8 to TRBJ2-3, with 8 bases fitting TRBD2. The V and J ends lost 4 bases and 3 bases, in that order; junction bases with no gene match: 3. The germline V gene has CDR1 SGHVS and CDR2 FQNEAQ. This CDR3 comprises 14 residues. CDR3 bases: TGTGCCAGCAGCTCCAGCGGGAGAACAGATACGCAGTATTTT. Amino acids: CASSSSGRTDTQYF. The variable domain in full, with the rest retrieved from reference TRBV7-8 and TRBJ2-3, is GAGVSQSPRYKVAKRGQDVALRCDPISGHVSLFWYQQALGQGPEFLTYFQNEAQLDKSGLPSDRFFAERPEGSVSTLKIQRTQQEDSAVYLCASSSSGRTDTQYFGPGTRLTVL.

The chain uses TRBV18 and TRBJ2-7; 7 positions match TRBD2. The CDR3 runs to 13 residues. Trimming removed 3 bases from V and 3 bases from J; junction bases left unmatched: 2. Germline V gene sequence: CDR1 KGHSH, CDR2 LQKENI. The CDR3 DNA follows: TGTGCCAGCTCACCCGGGACTATCTACGAGCAGTACGTC. It specifies CASSPGTIYEQYV.

The rearrangement links TRBV28 to TRBJ1-6, with D tentatively TRBD1 (5 bases). From germline, CDR1 is MDHEN and CDR2 SYDVKM. The V end lost 7 bases, the J end lost 8 bases, and 24 bases lay between the germline ends. The CDR3 contains 17 residues. The CDR3 bases are TGTGCCAGCATCCGCCTCGGAGGAGGGGCAGCTCATTCACCCCTCCACTTT. Its protein product is CASIRLGGGAAHSPLHF.

This clone appeared a few times. The chain joins TRBV29-1 to TRBJ2-7; 9 bases agree with TRBD1. Per the germline V gene, CDR1 is SQVTM and CDR2 is ANQGSEA. The CDR3 spans 11 residues. V dropped 7 bases and J dropped 3; count of bases not matched to a gene: 1. The CDR3 coding sequence is TGCAGCGGGGGACAGGGCTACGAGCAGTACTTC. This codes for CSGGQGYEQYF.

This chain links TRBV7-8 with TRBJ2-7; 9 bases align to TRBD2. This CDR3 has 16 residues. Germline V CDR1 and CDR2: SGHVS, FQNEAQ. The J segment lost 3 bases and the V segment lost 6 bases, leaving 12 bases of the junction unmatched. CDR3 nucleotides: TGTGCCAGCAGTCCCGGGACTAGCTTTGCCGTCTACGAGCAGTACTTC. Protein product: CASSPGTSFAVYEQYF.

This sequence joins TRBV27 and TRBJ1-4, with 9 nucleotides matching TRBD1. The CDR3 runs to 13 residues. The junction had 4 bases not matched to a gene; V was cut back by 7 bases and J by 7 bases. In germline, CDR1 is MNHEY, CDR2 SMNVEV (reference sequence). CDR3: CASTLTGGEKLFF. The CDR3 nucleotides read TGTGCCAGCACTCTGACAGGGGGTGAAAAACTGTTTTTT.